Listed below are T cell receptor beta chains from one sample, sequenced in a study of tumor and adjacent non-tumor tissue in lung cancer. TCRdb used MiXCR to reprocess the multiplex PCR reads, holding one entry per CDR3 protein. The repertoire holds about 60,000 distinct CDR3 sequences, with around 61% as singletons. Sample: distant non-tumor lung tissue. Receptors were obtained from a man between 65 and 80 years old with non-small cell lung cancer. Both conserved end residues are part of each CDR3. The order of the fields is V gene, clone size, CDR3 length, J gene, D gene, CDR3 protein, CDR3 DNA. The D gene is left open where the match is weak. Clone size, where shown, is once, few, many, or a class for clones that have expanded.

TRBV5-1	-	15	TRBJ2-7	-	CASSLAQGNSYEQYF	TGCGCCAGCAGCTTGGCCCAGGGGAACTCCTACGAGCAGTACTTC
TRBV28	many	13	TRBJ1-1	TRBD1	CASKGQGAAEAFF	TGTGCCAGCAAAGGACAGGGGGCCGCTGAAGCTTTCTTT
TRBV11-2	-	15	TRBJ2-1	-	CASSIIRGDYNEQSF	TGTGCCAGCAGCATCATCAGGGGAGACTACAATGAGCAGTCCTTC
TRBV24-1	-	16	TRBJ1-5	TRBD1	CATSDRDRGPSQPQHF	TGTGCCACCAGTGACCGTGACAGGGGTCCGAGTCAGCCCCAGCATTTT
TRBV4-1	once	15	TRBJ1-5	-	CGSSRPDSRDQPQHF	TGCGGCAGCAGCCGCCCGGACAGTCGGGATCAGCCCCAGCATTTT
TRBV7-2	few	12	TRBJ1-2	-	CASSANLGGYTF	TGTGCCAGCAGCGCTAACCTTGGGGGCTACACCTTC
TRBV6-5	many	13	TRBJ1-1	-	CASKETINTEAFF	TGTGCCAGCAAAGAAACGATCAACACTGAAGCTTTCTTT
TRBV12-3/TRBV12-4	-	13	TRBJ2-1	-	CASKTGNRNEQFF	TGTGCCAGCAAGACGGGAAATAGGAATGAGCAGTTCTTC
TRBV20-1	few	13	TRBJ1-1	-	CSESQGPNTEAFF	TGCAGTGAGAGCCAGGGGCCGAACACTGAAGCTTTCTTT
TRBV11-2	many	12	TRBJ2-2	-	CASSFHVGELFF	TGTGCCAGCAGCTTTCATGTCGGGGAGCTGTTTTTT
TRBV11-2	-	17	TRBJ2-3	TRBD2	CASSFSGLAVSTDTQYF	TGTGCCAGCAGCTTTTCCGGACTAGCGGTCAGCACAGATACGCAGTATTTT
TRBV20-1	many	12	TRBJ1-1	TRBD1	CSAKQGASEAFF	TGCAGTGCGAAACAGGGGGCTTCTGAAGCTTTCTTT
TRBV30	-	12	TRBJ2-5	-	CAWSYGGETQYF	TGTGCCTGGAGTTACGGGGGAGAGACCCAGTACTTC